The 23 T cell receptor beta chains below come from one sample, sequenced in a study of T cells after yellow fever vaccination. Using its own MiXCR run on the 5' RACE reads, TCRdb lists one record per CDR3 protein. The profile covers approximately 580,000 distinct CDR3 sequences, with roughly 17% appearing a single time and 15% to 20% taken by the ten largest. The material sequenced was PBMCs, taken about 5 days after the first yellow fever vaccination. Receptor source: a man in his late teens or twenties who received the YFV17D yellow fever vaccine.

This clonotype was seen more than once but under ten times. This chain links TRBV25-1 with TRBJ2-7; D perhaps matches TRBD1 (6 bases). Trimming removed 3 bases at V and 2 bases at J, with 14 bases between. The CDR3 consists of 15 residues. Germline V gene lookup returns CDR1 MGHDK and CDR2 SYGVNS. The CDR3 region has the DNA TGTGCCAGCAGTGATTGGGGCAGGGGACCCTACGAGCAGTACTTC. Residues: CASSDWGRGPYEQYF.

The chain employs TRBV12-3 or TRBV12-4 and TRBJ1-6, with D perhaps matching TRBD1 (6 bases). The CDR3 sequence is 15 residues long. The V end was cut by 6 bases, the J end by 7 bases, with 16 bases between. The CDR3 DNA reads TGTGCCAGCAGCCGGGGGCAGGGGCACAATTCACCCCTCCACTTT. This encodes CASSRGQGHNSPLHF.

In this sample, this clonotype turned up a few times. V usage is TRBV10-3 and J usage is TRBJ1-2, with D perhaps matching TRBD1 (6 bases). Germline V gene sequence: CDR1 ENHRY, CDR2 SYGVKD. The CDR3 contains 14 residues. V lost 11 bases and J 3 bases, leaving 19 bases between the germline ends. For the CDR3, the DNA is TGTGCCGCATCAGGGGCCCCCCTGGACTATGGCTACACCTTC. Encoded protein: CAASGAPLDYGYTF.

The rearrangement joins TRBV12-3 or TRBV12-4 to TRBJ2-2; D possibly corresponds to TRBD1 (5 bases). The CDR3 contains 11 residues. Between the trimmed V and J ends, which lost 7 bases and 7 bases, there was a span of 7 bases. CDR3: CASTDSGELFF. The CDR3, as DNA: TGTGCCAGCACCGACAGCGGGGAGCTGTTTTTT.

This sequence joins TRBV4-2 and TRBJ1-2, with D perhaps matching TRBD1 (5 bases). Germline V CDR1 and CDR2: LGHNA, YNFKEQ. The CDR3 is 15 amino acids. V was cut by 1 base and J by 5 bases, with 14 bases left in between. The CDR3 nucleotides are TGTGCCAGCAGCCAAGCGACCTCCCGGGGGTATGGCTACACCTTC. The encoded protein is CASSQATSRGYGYTF.

This clonotype has a handful of counts. The rearrangement uses TRBV5-4 and TRBJ2-1; 7 nucleotides match TRBD2. This CDR3 region has 13 residues. The germline V gene encodes CDR1 SGHNT and CDR2 YYREEE (reference sequence). The V gene end was trimmed by 6 bases and the J gene end by 2 bases; junction bases not matched to a gene: 2. CDR3 sequence: CASTGRAYNEQFF. In DNA form, the CDR3 reads TGTGCCAGCACGGGGAGGGCCTACAATGAGCAGTTCTTC.

This clonotype was found a few times. The CDR3 bases are TGTGCCAGCAGCTCTCGTGGCGGATCCAATCAGCCCCAGCATTTT. Translating gives CASSSRGGSNQPQHF. V gene TRBV7-2 combines with J gene TRBJ1-5; D gene unclear. The CDR3 extends over 15 amino acids. Per the germline V gene, CDR1 is SGHTA and CDR2 is FQGNSA. V lost 4 bases and J 3 bases, leaving 13 bases between the germline ends.

This sequence joins TRBV7-3 and TRBJ1-6; 7 bases align to TRBD1. CDR1 and CDR2 (germline): SGHTA, FQGTGA. The junction had 12 bases not matched to a gene; V was cut back by 5 bases and J by 14 bases. CDR3 length: 14 amino acids. The CDR3 reads CASSINRGGWALHF. The CDR3 DNA sequence: TGTGCCAGCAGCATCAACAGGGGCGGCTGGGCCCTCCACTTT.

This clonotype was seen once. The chain carries TRBV4-2 and TRBJ1-1; weak D call: TRBD1 (5 bases). The CDR3 length is 11 residues. V dropped 3 bases and J dropped 10 bases, with 9 bases sitting between them. CDR1 and CDR2 from the germline V gene are LGHNA and YNFKEQ. The CDR3 protein is CASSQGEGAFF. The CDR3 coding sequence is TGTGCCAGCAGCCAGGGGGAAGGAGCTTTCTTT.

This chain uses TRBV4-1 with TRBJ1-1; D gene unclear. Germline V gene sequence: CDR1 MGHRA, CDR2 YSYEKL. The V end was cut by 3 bases, the J end by 1 base, with 21 bases between. This CDR3 region has 18 residues. CDR3 protein: CASSQVFEQLQRNTEAFF. CDR3 coding DNA: TGCGCCAGCAGCCAGGTTTTCGAGCAACTACAGCGGAACACTGAAGCTTTCTTT.

The J gene is TRBJ2-3, the V gene TRBV20-1; 11 bases are shared with TRBD2. The CDR3 contains 15 residues. CDR1 and CDR2 from the germline V gene are DFQATT and SNEGSKA (reference sequence). J gave up 3 bases and V 6 bases, and 8 bases lay outside the gene matches. CDR3 loop: CSAQRASGGTDTQYF. Written as DNA, the CDR3 is TGCAGTGCCCAGAGGGCTAGCGGGGGGACAGATACGCAGTATTTT.

The table lists this clonotype with a few counts. The gene calls are TRBV28 and TRBJ2-5; D possibly corresponds to TRBD1 (6 bases). This CDR3 spans 17 amino acids. Germline lookup yields CDR1 MDHEN and CDR2 SYDVKM. V lost 6 bases and J 5 bases, leaving 25 bases between the germline ends. CDR3 region: CASSLAPYRVGMETQYF. The CDR3 DNA follows: TGTGCCAGCAGCCTCGCCCCTTACAGGGTGGGTATGGAGACCCAGTACTTC. Complete variable domain (other parts from reference TRBV28 and TRBJ2-5): DVKVTQSSRYLVKRTGEKVFLECVQDMDHENMFWYRQDPGLGLRLIYFSYDVKMKEKGDIPEGYSVSREKKERFSLILESASTNQTSMYLCASSLAPYRVGMETQYFGPGTRLLVL.

This clonotype was detected only a few times. The V call is TRBV7-9, the J call TRBJ2-7, with 7 bases lining up with TRBD1. This CDR3 has 13 residues. Germline CDR1 and CDR2: SEHNR and FQNEAQ (reference sequence). V shed 4 bases, J shed 2 bases, and the junction held 2 bases outside the gene matches. The CDR3 loop is CASSYGTAYEQYF. In DNA, the CDR3 is TGTGCCAGCAGCTATGGGACAGCCTACGAGCAGTACTTC. The full variable domain, with the rest looked up from reference TRBV7-9 and TRBJ2-7, is DTGVSQNPRHKITKRGQNVTFRCDPISEHNRLYWYRQTLGQGPEFLTYFQNEAQLEKSRLLSDRFSAERPKGSFSTLEIQRTEQGDSAMYLCASSYGTAYEQYFGPGTRLTVT.

The rearrangement uses TRBV6-2 or TRBV6-3 and TRBJ2-1, with a possible D match to TRBD2 (6 bases). CDR1 is MNHEY, CDR2 SVGEGT, per germline. This CDR3 region has 16 residues. With 7 bases removed from V and 1 base from J, the gap between germline ends came to 17 bases. Here the CDR3 DNA reads TGTGCCAGCACCATAAGGGGCGCGGGGTCCTACAATGAGCAGTTCTTC. It codes for CASTIRGAGSYNEQFF.

V usage is TRBV5-1 and J usage is TRBJ1-2; TRBD1 is a possible D gene (6 bases). CDR1 and CDR2 from the germline V gene are SGHRS and YFSETQ. There are 13 residues in the CDR3. V was clipped by 0 bases and J by 9 bases, with 12 bases between them. The CDR3 DNA reads as TGCGCCAGCAGCTTGGAACAGGGCACGTGCTACACCTTC. Amino acid sequence: CASSLEQGTCYTF.

The chain joins TRBV10-3 to TRBJ1-4; D not resolved. V dropped 5 bases and J dropped 3 bases, with 10 bases sitting between them. The V gene's germline CDR1 is ENHRY and CDR2 SYGVKD. The CDR3 has 14 amino acids. The chain's CDR3 is CAISRAASNEKLFF. The CDR3 DNA sequence: TGTGCCATCAGTCGGGCAGCTTCTAATGAAAAACTGTTTTTT.

This clonotype has only a few counts. The chain's CDR3 is CASSLDIQETQYF. For the CDR3, the DNA is TGTGCCAGCAGTCTGGACATACAAGAGACCCAGTACTTC. The rearrangement joins TRBV5-4 to TRBJ2-5; a possible D gene is TRBD1 (5 bases). The CDR3 is made up of 13 amino acids. V was clipped by 5 bases and J by 2 bases, with 10 bases between them. Per the germline V gene, CDR1 is SGHNT and CDR2 is YYREEE (reference sequence).

The table lists this clonotype with a few counts. The J gene is TRBJ2-3, the V gene TRBV11-1, with a tentative D call TRBD2 (6 bases). Germline-derived CDR1 and CDR2 are SGHAT and FQDESV (reference sequence). The CDR3 totals 15 residues. V gave up 4 bases and J gave up 0 bases, with 11 bases separating them. For the CDR3, the DNA is TGTGCCAGCAGCTCGGGACTGGTTAGCACAGATACGCAGTATTTT. This encodes CASSSGLVSTDTQYF.

This clonotype was picked up a small number of times. This chain uses TRBV28 with TRBJ2-3, with 10 bases that match TRBD2. Trimming took 6 bases from V and 1 from J; bases not matched to a gene: 10. Per the germline V gene, CDR1 is MDHEN and CDR2 is SYDVKM. The CDR3 extends over 17 amino acids. CDR3: CASRSSGGAFGTDTQYF. CDR3 DNA sequence: TGTGCCAGCAGATCCAGCGGGGGGGCCTTTGGCACAGATACGCAGTATTTT. The whole variable domain, filled in from reference TRBV28 and TRBJ2-3, reads DVKVTQSSRYLVKRTGEKVFLECVQDMDHENMFWYRQDPGLGLRLIYFSYDVKMKEKGDIPEGYSVSREKKERFSLILESASTNQTSMYLCASRSSGGAFGTDTQYFGPGTRLTVL.

V is TRBV6-5 and J is TRBJ2-5; D is unclear. The ends were cut back, 0 bases at V and 0 bases at J, with 11 bases in the middle. The CDR3 is 16 residues long. Germline CDR1 and CDR2: MNHEY and SVGAGI. The CDR3: CASSYSPPGYQETQYF. CDR3 nucleotide sequence: TGTGCCAGCAGTTACTCTCCCCCCGGGTACCAAGAGACCCAGTACTTC.

This clonotype turned up a few times. This sequence joins TRBV9 and TRBJ2-3, with a weak D call TRBD2 (7 bases). The germline V gene has CDR1 SGDLS and CDR2 YYNGEE. The ends were cut back, 4 bases at V and 2 bases at J, with 17 bases in the middle. The length of the CDR3 is 16 residues. CDR3 loop: CASSNRRGGDTDTQYF. In DNA form, the CDR3 reads TGTGCCAGCAGCAACCGGAGGGGGGGCGACACAGATACGCAGTATTTT.

The genes are TRBV12-3 or TRBV12-4 and TRBJ1-3, with a weak D call TRBD1 (6 bases). Deletions cut 5 bases from V and 3 bases from J, with 17 bases between. The CDR3 totals 16 residues. As DNA, the CDR3 is TGTGCCAGCAGTCCCCCACGGACAGAATATGGAAACACCATATATTTT. Amino acids: CASSPPRTEYGNTIYF.

In this sample, this clonotype turned up a few times. The chain links TRBV7-2 to TRBJ2-3, with D perhaps TRBD1 (5 bases). The germline CDR1 and CDR2 sequences are SGHTA and FQGNSA. Trimming stripped 5 bases from V and 4 bases from J, with 10 bases between. The CDR3 length is 13 residues. This CDR3 is CASSIRGPDTQYF. CDR3 nucleotide sequence: TGTGCCAGCAGCATAAGGGGCCCAGATACGCAGTATTTT.